These T cell receptor beta chains were read from a single sample in a study of T cell responses to AZD1222 COVID-19 vaccine. The data were produced by immunoSEQ multiplex PCR, yet TCRdb's version contains in-frame clones alone and is incomplete. The table shows more than 95,000 clones, with about 89% occurring only once. This specimen was peripheral blood, taken on day 0 of MenACWY control vaccination. The source of these receptors is an adult in good health. The CDR3 runs from the conserved cysteine through the conserved F or W. The order of the fields is J gene, V gene, CDR3 protein.

J: TRBJ2-7
V: TRBV10-2
CDR3: CASSDPGTSGSSEQYF

J: TRBJ1-1
V: TRBV13
CDR3: CASSLGRQGAVAFF

J: TRBJ1-5
V: TRBV6-5
CDR3: CASSYSQGGQPQHF

J: TRBJ1-1
V: TRBV27
CDR3: CASSGETGPTYMNTEAFF

J: TRBJ2-1
V: TRBV9
CDR3: CASSGRDSSSYNEQFF

J: TRBJ2-1
V: TRBV7-2
CDR3: CASSLDSPASGRGRFF

J: TRBJ1-6
V: TRBV30
CDR3: CAWRTSSSYNSPLHF

J: TRBJ2-3
V: TRBV11-3
CDR3: CASSLGSPEDTQYF

J: TRBJ1-1
V: TRBV7-9
CDR3: CASSLANGPNTEAFF

J: TRBJ1-5
V: TRBV11-2
CDR3: CASSSTDQPQHF

J: TRBJ1-6
V: TRBV20-1
CDR3: CSASPGRANSPLHF

J: TRBJ1-1
V: TRBV29-1
CDR3: CSAIQGGRNTEAFF

J: TRBJ1-5
V: TRBV6-1
CDR3: CASSGPGGGSQPQHF

J: TRBJ1-5
V: TRBV6-5
CDR3: CASRLYSNQPQHF

J: TRBJ2-7
V: TRBV11-3
CDR3: CASRNQPANPEQYF

J: TRBJ2-1
V: TRBV25-1
CDR3: CASSERAGGGAEQFF